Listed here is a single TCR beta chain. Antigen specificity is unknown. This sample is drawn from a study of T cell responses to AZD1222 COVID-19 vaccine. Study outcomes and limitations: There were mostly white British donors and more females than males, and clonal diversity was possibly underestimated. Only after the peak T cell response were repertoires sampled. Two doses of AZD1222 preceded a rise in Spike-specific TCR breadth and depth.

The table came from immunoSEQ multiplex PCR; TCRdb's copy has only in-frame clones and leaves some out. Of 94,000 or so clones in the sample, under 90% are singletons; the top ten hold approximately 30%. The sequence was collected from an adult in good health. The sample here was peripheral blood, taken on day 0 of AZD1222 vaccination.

The CDR3 bases are TGCGCCAGCAGCTTGGTAGCGGGAGGGGGCGAGACCCAGTACTTC. Protein: CASSLVAGGGETQYF. The chain is built from TRBV5-1 and TRBJ2-5, with TRBD2 matching over 11 bases. Losses at the gene ends were 0 bases for V and 5 bases for J; bases not matched to a gene: 3. The CDR3 extends over 15 amino acids. Germline CDR1 reads SGHRS; CDR2 reads YFSETQ.